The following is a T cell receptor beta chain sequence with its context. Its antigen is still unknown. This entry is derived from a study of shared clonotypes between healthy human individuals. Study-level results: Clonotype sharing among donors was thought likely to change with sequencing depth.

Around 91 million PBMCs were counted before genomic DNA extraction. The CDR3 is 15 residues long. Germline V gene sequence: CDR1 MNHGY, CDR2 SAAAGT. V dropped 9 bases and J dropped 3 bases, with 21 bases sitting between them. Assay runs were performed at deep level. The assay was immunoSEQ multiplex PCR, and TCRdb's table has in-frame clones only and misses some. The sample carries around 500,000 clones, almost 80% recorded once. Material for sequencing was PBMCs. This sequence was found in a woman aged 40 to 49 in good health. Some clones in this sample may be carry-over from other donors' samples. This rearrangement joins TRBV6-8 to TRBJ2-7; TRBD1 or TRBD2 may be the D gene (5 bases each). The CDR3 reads CAREDRDLSDYEQYF. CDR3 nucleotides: TGTGCCAGAGAAGACCGGGACCTTTCGGACTACGAGCAGTACTTC.